Given below is one T cell receptor (beta chain) in context. Its target is not known. These data belong to a study of OX40 agonist ivuxolimab in advanced cancers. Notes on the study in general: Some nonresponders additionally presented with little normalized T-cell clonal expansion.

Some clones are missing from TCRdb's copy, which holds only in-frame ones; the method was immunoSEQ multiplex PCR. This sample has approximately 76,000 clones, with 85% to 90% found just once. This CDR3 is built from 11 residues. Per germline, CDR1 MNHNS and CDR2 SASEGT. The sequencing here drew on CD4+ or CD8+ T cells sorted from blood, taken in a trial of the OX40 agonist ivuxolimab. The chain carries TRBV6-1 and TRBJ2-5; no firm D call. With the DNA end fitting TRBJ2-7 better, the J assignment may be wrong. This sequence originates from an adult with an advanced solid tumor such as melanoma, head and neck, liver or kidney cancer. The chain's CDR3 is CASTGAYEQYF. The CDR3 nucleotides are TGTGCCAGCACGGGCGCCTACGAGCAGTACTTC.